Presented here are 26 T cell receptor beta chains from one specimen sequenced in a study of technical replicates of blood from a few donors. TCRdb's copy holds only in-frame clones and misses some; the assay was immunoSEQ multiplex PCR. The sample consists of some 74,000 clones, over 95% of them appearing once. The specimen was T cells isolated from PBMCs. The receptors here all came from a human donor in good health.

The CDR3 DNA follows: TGTGCCAGTCGCGCGGGGACAGGGCTTTACGAGCAGTACTTC. Translating it yields CASRAGTGLYEQYF. The genes are TRBV19 and TRBJ2-7; TRBD1 matches 9 bases. The length of the CDR3 is 14 residues. Germline V gene sequence: CDR1 LNHDA, CDR2 SQIVND (reference sequence). J gave up 4 bases and V 8 bases, and 9 bases lay outside the gene matches.

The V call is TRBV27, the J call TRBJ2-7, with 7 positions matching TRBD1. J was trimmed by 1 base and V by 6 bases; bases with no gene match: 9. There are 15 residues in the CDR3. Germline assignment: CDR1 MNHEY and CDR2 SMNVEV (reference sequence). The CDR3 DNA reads TGTGCCAGCAGGAAACGGGACAGTCCTTCCTACGAGCAGTACTTC. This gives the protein CASRKRDSPSYEQYF.

The CDR3 DNA is TGTGCCAGCAGCACCAGATTGGGGCGGGGGATTTACGAGCAGTACTTC. This gives the protein CASSTRLGRGIYEQYF. V usage is TRBV5-4 and J usage is TRBJ2-7, with 7 bases lining up with TRBD2. V lost 4 bases to trimming and J lost 4 bases; unmatched junction nucleotides: 14. CDR3 length: 16 residues. Germline loops: CDR1 SGHNT, CDR2 YYREEE (reference sequence).

In nucleotides, the CDR3 is TGCAGCGTTGAGGTAACAGGGGGTAGGCACGGTGAGCAGTTCTTC. This encodes CSVEVTGGRHGEQFF. The rearrangement links TRBV29-1 to TRBJ2-1; TRBD1 matches at 8 bases. V lost 3 bases to trimming and J lost 9 bases; unmatched junction nucleotides: 13. This CDR3 has 15 amino acids. Looked up from germline, CDR1 is SQVTM and CDR2 is ANQGSEA.

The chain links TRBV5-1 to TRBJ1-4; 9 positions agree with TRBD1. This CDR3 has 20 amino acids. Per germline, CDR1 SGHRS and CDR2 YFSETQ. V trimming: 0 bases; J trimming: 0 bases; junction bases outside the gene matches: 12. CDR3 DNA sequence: TGCGCCAGCAGCTTGGGCCGGGACAGGGACAACTTGGCAACTAATGAAAAACTGTTTTTT. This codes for CASSLGRDRDNLATNEKLFF.

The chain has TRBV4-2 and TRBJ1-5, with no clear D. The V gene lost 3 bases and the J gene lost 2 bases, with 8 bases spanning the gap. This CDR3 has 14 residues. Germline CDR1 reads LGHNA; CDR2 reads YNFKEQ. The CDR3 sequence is CASSHPGGNQPQHF. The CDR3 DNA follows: TGTGCCAGCAGCCACCCGGGAGGCAATCAGCCCCAGCATTTT.

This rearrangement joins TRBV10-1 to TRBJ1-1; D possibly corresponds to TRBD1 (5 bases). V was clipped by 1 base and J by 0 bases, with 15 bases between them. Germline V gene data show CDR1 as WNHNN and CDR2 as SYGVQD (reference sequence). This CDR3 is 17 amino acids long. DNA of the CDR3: TGCGCCAGCAGTGAGTTCATAGGCAGGGATATGAACACTGAAGCTTTCTTT. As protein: CASSEFIGRDMNTEAFF.

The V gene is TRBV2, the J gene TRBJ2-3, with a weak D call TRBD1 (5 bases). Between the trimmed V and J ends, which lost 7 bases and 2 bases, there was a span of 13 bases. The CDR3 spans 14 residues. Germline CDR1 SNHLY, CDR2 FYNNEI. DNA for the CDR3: TGTGCCAGCACTGCCAGGGTGTACACAGATACGCAGTATTTT. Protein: CASTARVYTDTQYF.

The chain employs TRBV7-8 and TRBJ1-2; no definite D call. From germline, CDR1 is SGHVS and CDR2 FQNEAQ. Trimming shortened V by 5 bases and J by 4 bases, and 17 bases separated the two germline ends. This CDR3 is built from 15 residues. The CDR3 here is CASSTIGPAGYGYTF. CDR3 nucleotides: TGTGCCAGCAGCACTATCGGTCCGGCGGGCTATGGCTACACCTTC.

In DNA form, the CDR3 reads TGTGCCAGCAGCGTAGAATCGACTATAGGAAATACGCAGTATTTT. Its protein product is CASSVESTIGNTQYF. This chain joins TRBV9 and TRBJ2-3; D perhaps matches TRBD2 (5 bases). The ends were cut back, 0 bases at V and 7 bases at J, with 15 bases in the middle. Germline V gene data show CDR1 as SGDLS and CDR2 as YYNGEE. This CDR3 has 15 amino acids.

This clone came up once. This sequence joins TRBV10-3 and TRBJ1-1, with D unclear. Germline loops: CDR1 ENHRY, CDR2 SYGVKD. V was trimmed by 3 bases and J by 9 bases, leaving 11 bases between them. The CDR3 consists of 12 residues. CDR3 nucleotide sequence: TGTGCCATCAGTGATGGGAGAGCTCAAGCTTTCTTT. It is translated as CAISDGRAQAFF.

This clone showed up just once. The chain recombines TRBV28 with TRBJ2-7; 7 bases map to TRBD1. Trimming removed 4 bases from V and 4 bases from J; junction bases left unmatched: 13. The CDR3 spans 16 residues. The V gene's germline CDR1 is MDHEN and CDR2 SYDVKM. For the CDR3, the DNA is TGTGCCAGCAGTTCCGGGACAGCGCTAAATTCTTACGAGCAGTACTTC. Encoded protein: CASSSGTALNSYEQYF.

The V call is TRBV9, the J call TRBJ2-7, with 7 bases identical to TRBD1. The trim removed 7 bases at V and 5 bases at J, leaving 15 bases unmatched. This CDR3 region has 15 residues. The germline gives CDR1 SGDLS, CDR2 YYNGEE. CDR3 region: CASAPTTDRAHEQYF. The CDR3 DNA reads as TGTGCCAGCGCCCCTACGACTGACAGGGCCCACGAGCAGTACTTC.

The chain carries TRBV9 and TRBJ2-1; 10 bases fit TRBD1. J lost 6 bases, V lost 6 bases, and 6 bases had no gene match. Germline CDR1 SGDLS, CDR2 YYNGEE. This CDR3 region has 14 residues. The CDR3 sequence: CASNRDRGFNEQFF. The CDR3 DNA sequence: TGTGCCAGCAACCGGGACAGGGGATTCAATGAGCAGTTCTTC.

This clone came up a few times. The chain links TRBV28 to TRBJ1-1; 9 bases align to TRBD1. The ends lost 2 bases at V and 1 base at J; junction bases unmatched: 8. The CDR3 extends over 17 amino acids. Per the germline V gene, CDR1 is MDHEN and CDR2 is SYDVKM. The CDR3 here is CASSLHRGTGPNTEAFF. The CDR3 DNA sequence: TGTGCCAGCAGTTTACACCGGGGGACAGGGCCGAACACTGAAGCTTTCTTT.

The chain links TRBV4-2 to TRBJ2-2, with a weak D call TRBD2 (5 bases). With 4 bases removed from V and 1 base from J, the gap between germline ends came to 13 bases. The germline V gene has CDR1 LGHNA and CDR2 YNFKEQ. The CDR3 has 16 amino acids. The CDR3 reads CASSRELVLNTGELFF. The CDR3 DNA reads TGTGCCAGCAGCCGCGAACTAGTGTTGAACACCGGGGAGCTGTTTTTT.

In nucleotides, the CDR3 is TGTGCCAGCAGTCCCGTAAGGTCGGGGGGCTACACCTTC. This encodes CASSPVRSGGYTF. The V call is TRBV27, the J call TRBJ1-2, with unresolved D. V lost 5 bases, J lost 8 bases, and 15 bases lay in between. The CDR3 is 13 amino acids. CDR1 is MNHEY and CDR2 is SMNVEV in the germline V gene (reference sequence).

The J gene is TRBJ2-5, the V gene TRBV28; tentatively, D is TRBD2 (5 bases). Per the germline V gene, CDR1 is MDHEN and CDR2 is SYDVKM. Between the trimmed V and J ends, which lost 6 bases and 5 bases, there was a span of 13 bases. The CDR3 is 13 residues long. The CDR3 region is CASRLTSLETQYF. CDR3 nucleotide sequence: TGTGCCAGCAGACTCACTAGTCTTGAGACCCAGTACTTC.

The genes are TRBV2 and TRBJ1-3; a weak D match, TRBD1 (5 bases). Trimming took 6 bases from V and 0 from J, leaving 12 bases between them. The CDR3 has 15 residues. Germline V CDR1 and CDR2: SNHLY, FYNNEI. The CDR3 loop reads CASSHRFLSGNTIYF. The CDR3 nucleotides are TGTGCCAGCAGCCACAGGTTCCTCTCTGGAAACACCATATATTTT.

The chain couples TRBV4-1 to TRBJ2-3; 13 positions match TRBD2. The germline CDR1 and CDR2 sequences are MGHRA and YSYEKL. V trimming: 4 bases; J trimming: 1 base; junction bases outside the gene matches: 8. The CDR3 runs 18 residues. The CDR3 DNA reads TGCGCCAGCAGCCTATCGCCGGGACTAGCGGGGCGCACAGATACGCAGTATTTT. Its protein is CASSLSPGLAGRTDTQYF.

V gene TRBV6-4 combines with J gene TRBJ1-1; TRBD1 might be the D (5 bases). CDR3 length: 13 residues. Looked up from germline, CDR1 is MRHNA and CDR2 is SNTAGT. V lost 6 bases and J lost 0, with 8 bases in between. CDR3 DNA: TGTGCCAGCAGCCCGGGGGTGAACACTGAAGCTTTCTTT. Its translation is CASSPGVNTEAFF.

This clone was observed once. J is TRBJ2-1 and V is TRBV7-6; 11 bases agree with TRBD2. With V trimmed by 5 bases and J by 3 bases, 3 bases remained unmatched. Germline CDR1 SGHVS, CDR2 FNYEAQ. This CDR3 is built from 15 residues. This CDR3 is CASSRGTSGYNEQFF. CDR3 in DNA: TGTGCCAGCAGCCGCGGGACTAGCGGCTACAATGAGCAGTTCTTC.

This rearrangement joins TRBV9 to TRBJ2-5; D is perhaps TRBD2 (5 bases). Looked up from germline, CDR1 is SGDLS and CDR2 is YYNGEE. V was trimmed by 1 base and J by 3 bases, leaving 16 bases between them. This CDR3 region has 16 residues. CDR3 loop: CASSVWGTLREETQYF. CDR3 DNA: TGTGCCAGCAGCGTATGGGGTACCCTGAGGGAAGAGACCCAGTACTTC.

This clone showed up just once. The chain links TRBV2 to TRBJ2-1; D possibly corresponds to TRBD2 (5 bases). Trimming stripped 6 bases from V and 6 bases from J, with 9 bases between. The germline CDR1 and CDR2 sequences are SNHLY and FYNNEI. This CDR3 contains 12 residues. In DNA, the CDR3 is TGTGCCAGCAGATTTGCGGGCAATGAGCAGTTCTTC. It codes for CASRFAGNEQFF.

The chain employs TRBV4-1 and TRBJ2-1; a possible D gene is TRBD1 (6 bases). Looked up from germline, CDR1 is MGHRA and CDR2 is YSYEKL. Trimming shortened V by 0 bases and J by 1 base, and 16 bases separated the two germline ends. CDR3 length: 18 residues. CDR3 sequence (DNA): TGCGCCAGCAGCCAAGAAGTGCGGACAGCGAGATCCTACAATGAGCAGTTCTTC. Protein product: CASSQEVRTARSYNEQFF.

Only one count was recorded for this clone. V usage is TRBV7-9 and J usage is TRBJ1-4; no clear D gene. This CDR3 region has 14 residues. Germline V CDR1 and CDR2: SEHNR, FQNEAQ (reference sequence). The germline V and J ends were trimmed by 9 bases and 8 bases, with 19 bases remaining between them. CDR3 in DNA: TGTGCCAGTGAGGATCCCATCTCCGAAGAAAAACTGTTTTTT. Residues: CASEDPISEEKLFF.